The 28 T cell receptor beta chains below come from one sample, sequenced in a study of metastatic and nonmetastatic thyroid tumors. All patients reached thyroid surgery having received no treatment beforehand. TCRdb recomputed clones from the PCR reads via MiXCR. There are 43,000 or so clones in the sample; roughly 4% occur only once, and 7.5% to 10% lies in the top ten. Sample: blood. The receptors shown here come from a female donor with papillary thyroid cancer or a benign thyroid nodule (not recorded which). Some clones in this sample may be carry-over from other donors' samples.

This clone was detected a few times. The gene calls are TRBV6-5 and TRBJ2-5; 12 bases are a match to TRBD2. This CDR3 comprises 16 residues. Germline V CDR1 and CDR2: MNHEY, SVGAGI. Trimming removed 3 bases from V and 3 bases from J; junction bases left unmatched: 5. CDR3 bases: TGTGCCAGCAGTTATACTAGCGGGGGGCTTAAAGAGACCCAGTACTTC. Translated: CASSYTSGGLKETQYF.

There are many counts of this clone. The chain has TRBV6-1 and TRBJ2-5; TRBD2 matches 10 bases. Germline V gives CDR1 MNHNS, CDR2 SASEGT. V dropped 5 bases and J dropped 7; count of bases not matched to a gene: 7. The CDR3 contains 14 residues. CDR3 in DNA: TGTGCCAGCAGTTACGGGCAGCGGGAGGGGACCCAGTACTTC. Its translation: CASSYGQREGTQYF.

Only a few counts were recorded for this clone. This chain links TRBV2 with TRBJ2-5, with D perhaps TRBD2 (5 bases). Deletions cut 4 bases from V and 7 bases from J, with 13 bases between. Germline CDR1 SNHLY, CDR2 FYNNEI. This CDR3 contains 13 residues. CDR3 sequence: CASSVEVRGTQYF. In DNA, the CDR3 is TGTGCCAGCAGTGTGGAGGTCCGGGGGACCCAGTACTTC.

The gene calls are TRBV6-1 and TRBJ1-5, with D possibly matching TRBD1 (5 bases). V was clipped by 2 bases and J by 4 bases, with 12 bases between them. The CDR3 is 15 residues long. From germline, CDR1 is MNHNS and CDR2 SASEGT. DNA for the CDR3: TGTGCCAGCAGTGAATTCTGGGGGGAGAATCAGCCCCAGCATTTT. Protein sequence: CASSEFWGENQPQHF.

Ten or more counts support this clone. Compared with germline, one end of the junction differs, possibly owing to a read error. For the CDR3, the DNA is TGTGCTAGCAGCTTAGCCGAGACAGATACGCAGTATTTT. Its translation is CASSLAETDTQYF. The chain couples TRBV7-7 to TRBJ2-3; D gene unclear. Germline V gene data show CDR1 as SSHAT and CDR2 as FNYEAQ (reference sequence). The CDR3 is 13 amino acids.

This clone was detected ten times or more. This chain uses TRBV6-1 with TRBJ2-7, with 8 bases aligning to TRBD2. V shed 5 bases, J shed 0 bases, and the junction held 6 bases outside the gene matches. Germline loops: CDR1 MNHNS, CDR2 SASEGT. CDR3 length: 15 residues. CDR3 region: CASSLGGGSSYEQYF. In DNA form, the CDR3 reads TGTGCCAGCAGTCTCGGGGGGGGGAGCTCCTACGAGCAGTACTTC.

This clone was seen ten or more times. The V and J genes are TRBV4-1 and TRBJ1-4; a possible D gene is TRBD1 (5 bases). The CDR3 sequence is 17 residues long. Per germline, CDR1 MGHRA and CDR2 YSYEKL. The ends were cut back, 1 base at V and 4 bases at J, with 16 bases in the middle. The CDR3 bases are TGCGCCAGCAGCCAAGGGATTACAGGAGGGTATAATGAAAAACTGTTTTTT. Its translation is CASSQGITGGYNEKLFF.

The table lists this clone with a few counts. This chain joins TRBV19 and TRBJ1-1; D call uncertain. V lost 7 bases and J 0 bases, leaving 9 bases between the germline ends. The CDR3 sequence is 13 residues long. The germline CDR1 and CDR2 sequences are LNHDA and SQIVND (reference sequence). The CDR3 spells CASNCSLNTEAFF. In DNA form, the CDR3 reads TGTGCCAGTAATTGCTCCTTGAACACTGAAGCTTTCTTT. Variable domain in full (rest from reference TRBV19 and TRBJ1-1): DGGITQSPKYLFRKEGQNVTLSCEQNLNHDAMYWYRQDPGQGLRLIYYSQIVNDFQKGDIAEGYSVSREKKESFPLTVTSAQKNPTAFYLCASNCSLNTEAFFGQGTRLTVV.

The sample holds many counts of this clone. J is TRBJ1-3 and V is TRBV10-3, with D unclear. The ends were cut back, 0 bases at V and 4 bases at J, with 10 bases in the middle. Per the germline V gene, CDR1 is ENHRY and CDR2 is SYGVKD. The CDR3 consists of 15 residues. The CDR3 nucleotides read TGTGCCATCAGTGAGTCCCCTTTGTGGGGAAACACCATATATTTT. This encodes CAISESPLWGNTIYF.

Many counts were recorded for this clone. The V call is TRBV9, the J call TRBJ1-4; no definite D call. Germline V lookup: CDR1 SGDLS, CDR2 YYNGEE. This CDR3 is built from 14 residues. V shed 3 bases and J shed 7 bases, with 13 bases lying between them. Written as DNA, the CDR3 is TGTGCCAGCAGCGCAGGCGTTTGGGTTGAAAAACTGTTTTTT. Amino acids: CASSAGVWVEKLFF.

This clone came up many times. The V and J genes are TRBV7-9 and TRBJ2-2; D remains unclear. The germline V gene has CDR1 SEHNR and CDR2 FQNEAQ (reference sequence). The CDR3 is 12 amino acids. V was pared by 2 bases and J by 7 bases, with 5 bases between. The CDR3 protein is CASSLSVGELFF. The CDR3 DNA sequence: TGTGCCAGCAGCTTATCGGTCGGGGAGCTGTTTTTT.

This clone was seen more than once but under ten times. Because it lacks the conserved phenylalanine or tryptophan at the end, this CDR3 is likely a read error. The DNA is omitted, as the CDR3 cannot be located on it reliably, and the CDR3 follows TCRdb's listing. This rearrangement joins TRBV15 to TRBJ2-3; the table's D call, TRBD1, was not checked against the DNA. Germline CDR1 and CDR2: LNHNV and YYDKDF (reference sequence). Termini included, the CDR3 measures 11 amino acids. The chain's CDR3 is CATSRDLAGTV.

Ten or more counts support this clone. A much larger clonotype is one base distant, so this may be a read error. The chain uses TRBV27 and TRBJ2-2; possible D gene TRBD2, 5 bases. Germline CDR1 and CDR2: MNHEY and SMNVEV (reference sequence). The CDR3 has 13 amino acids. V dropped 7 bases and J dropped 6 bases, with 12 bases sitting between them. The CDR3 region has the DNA TGTGCCAGCATGAGGGTGAGCGCCGGGGAGCTGTTTTTT. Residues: CASMRVSAGELFF.

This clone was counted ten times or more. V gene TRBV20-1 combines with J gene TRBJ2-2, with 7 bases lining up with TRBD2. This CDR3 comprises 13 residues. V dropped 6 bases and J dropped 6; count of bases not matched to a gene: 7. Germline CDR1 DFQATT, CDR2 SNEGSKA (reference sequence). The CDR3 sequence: CSAEGGTPGELFF. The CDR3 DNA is TGCAGTGCGGAGGGAGGGACCCCCGGGGAGCTGTTTTTT.

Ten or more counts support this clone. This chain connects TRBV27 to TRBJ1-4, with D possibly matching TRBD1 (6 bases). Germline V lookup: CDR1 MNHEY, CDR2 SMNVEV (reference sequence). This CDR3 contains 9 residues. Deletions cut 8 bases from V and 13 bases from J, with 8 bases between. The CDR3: CASRDTLFF. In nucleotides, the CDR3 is TGTGCCAGCCGGGACACACTGTTTTTT.

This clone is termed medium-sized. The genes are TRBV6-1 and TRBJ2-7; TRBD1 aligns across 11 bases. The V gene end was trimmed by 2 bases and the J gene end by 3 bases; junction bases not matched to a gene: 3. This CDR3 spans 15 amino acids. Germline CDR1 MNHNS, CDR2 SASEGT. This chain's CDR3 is CASSETGTGGYEQYF. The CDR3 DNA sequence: TGTGCCAGCAGTGAAACCGGGACAGGGGGCTACGAGCAGTACTTC.

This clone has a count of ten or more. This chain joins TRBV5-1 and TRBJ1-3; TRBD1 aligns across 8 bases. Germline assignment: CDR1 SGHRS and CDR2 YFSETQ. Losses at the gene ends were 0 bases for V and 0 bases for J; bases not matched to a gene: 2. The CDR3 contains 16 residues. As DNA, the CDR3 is TGCGCCAGCAGCTTGGGGGACAGGCTCTCTGGAAACACCATATATTTT. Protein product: CASSLGDRLSGNTIYF.

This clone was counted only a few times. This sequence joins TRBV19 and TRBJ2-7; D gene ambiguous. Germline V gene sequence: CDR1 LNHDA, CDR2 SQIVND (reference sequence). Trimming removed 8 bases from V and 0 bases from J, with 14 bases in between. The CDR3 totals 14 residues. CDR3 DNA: TGTGCCAGTGTGGCGGTCGATAGCTCCTACGAGCAGTACTTC. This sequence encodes CASVAVDSSYEQYF. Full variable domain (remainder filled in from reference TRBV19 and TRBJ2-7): DGGITQSPKYLFRKEGQNVTLSCEQNLNHDAMYWYRQDPGQGLRLIYYSQIVNDFQKGDIAEGYSVSREKKESFPLTVTSAQKNPTAFYLCASVAVDSSYEQYFGPGTRLTVT.

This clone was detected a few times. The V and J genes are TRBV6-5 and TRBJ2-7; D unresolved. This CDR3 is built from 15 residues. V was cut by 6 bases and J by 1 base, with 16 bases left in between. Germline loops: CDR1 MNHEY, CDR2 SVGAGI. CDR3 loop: CASSYDGVESYEQYF. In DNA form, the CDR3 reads TGTGCCAGCAGCTACGATGGGGTCGAGTCCTACGAGCAGTACTTC.

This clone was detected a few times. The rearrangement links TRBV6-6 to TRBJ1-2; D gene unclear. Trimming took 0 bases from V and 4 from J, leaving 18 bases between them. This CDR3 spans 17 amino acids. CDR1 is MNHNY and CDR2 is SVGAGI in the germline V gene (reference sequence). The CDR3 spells CASSYSSLGRAIYGYTF. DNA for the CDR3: TGTGCCAGCAGTTACTCTTCCCTGGGAAGGGCGATCTATGGCTACACCTTC.

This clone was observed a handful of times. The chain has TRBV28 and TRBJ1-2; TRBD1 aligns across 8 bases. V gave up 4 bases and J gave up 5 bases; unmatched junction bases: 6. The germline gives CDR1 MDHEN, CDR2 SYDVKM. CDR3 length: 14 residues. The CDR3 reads CASSWWTGKYGYTF. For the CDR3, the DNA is TGTGCCAGCAGTTGGTGGACAGGGAAATATGGCTACACCTTC.

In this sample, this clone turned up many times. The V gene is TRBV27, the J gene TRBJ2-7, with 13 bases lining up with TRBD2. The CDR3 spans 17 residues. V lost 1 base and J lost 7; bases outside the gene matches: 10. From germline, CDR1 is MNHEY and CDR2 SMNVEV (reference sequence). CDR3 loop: CASSLFRTSGSLGEQYF. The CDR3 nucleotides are TGTGCCAGCAGTTTATTCCGGACTAGCGGGAGTCTGGGGGAGCAGTACTTC.

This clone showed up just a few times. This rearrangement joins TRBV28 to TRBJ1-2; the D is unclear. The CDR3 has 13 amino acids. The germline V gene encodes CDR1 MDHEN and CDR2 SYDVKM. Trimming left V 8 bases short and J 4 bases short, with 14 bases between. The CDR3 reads CASSSPPLYGYTF. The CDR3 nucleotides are TGTGCCAGCTCTAGCCCTCCCCTCTATGGCTACACCTTC.

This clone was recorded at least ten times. The CDR3 spells CASRFRAVQETQYF. The CDR3 DNA reads TGTGCCAGCAGGTTCCGAGCAGTCCAAGAGACCCAGTACTTC. This chain uses TRBV2 with TRBJ2-5; D is unclear. The CDR3 extends over 14 amino acids. V was pared by 6 bases and J by 1 base, with 12 bases between. Germline CDR1 and CDR2: SNHLY and FYNNEI.

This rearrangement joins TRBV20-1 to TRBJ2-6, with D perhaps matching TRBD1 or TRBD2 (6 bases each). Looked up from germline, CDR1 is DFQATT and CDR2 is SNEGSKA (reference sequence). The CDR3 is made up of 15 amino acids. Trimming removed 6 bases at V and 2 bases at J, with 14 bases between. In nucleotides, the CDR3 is TGCAGTGCCCCGGTGGGGGGCGCTGGGGCCAACGTCCTGACTTTC. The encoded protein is CSAPVGGAGANVLTF.

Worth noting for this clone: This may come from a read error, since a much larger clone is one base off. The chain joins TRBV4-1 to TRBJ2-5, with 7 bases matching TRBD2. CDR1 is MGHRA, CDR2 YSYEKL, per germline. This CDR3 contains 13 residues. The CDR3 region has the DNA TGCGCCAGCAGCCGGGGAGGGTTGGAGACCGAGTACTTC. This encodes CASSRGGLETEYF.

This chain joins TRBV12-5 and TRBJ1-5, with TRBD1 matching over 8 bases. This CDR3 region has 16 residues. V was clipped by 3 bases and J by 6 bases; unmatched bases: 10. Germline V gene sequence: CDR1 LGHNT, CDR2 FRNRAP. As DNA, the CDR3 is TGTGCTAGTGGTTTACTGGGGACAGGAGGGGGTCAGCCCCAGCATTTT. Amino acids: CASGLLGTGGGQPQHF.

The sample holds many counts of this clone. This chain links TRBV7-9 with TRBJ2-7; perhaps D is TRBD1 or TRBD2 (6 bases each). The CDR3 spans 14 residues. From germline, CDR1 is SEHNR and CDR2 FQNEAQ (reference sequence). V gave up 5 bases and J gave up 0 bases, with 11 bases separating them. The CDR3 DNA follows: TGTGCCAGCAGCCCAGAGGGGGGCTCCTACGAGCAGTACTTC. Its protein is CASSPEGGSYEQYF.